This TCR beta chain was retrieved from a study of cytomegalovirus exposure and HLA in healthy donors. Germline V gene lookup returns CDR1 SGHVS and CDR2 FNYEAQ. The CDR3 totals 13 residues. Losses at the gene ends were 5 bases for V and 4 bases for J; bases not matched to a gene: 3. Primers for the PCR totalled 60 Vbeta and 13 Jbeta. The table came from immunoSEQ multiplex PCR; TCRdb's copy has only in-frame clones and leaves some out. The sample holds about 150,000 clones, 88% seen once. V and J are TRBV7-6 and TRBJ1-2; 8 nucleotides agree with TRBD1. Sequenced input: PBMCs. The clonotype was recovered from a woman aged 40 to 50 in good health and CMV-seronegative. In DNA, the CDR3 is TGTGCCAGCAGCCCAGACAGGGGCTATGGCTACACCTTC. This sequence encodes CASSPDRGYGYTF.